Listed below are T cell receptor beta chains from one sample, sequenced in a study of technical replicates of blood from four donors. Only in-frame clones appear in the TCRdb table, and some are missing; sequencing was by immunoSEQ multiplex PCR. The table shows some 70,000 clones, with about 97% occurring only once. The source material was T cells isolated from PBMCs. The origin of the receptors is a human donor in good health. The CDR3 runs from the conserved cysteine through the conserved F or W. A D gene is named only where the DNA matches it firmly. Expanded clones get a size class; other rows say once, few or many, or leave the size out.

size,J,D,V,CDR3,DNA
.,TRBJ2-5,.,TRBV2,CASIPPPRQGGETQYF,TGTGCCAGCATCCCCCCGCCCAGACAGGGAGGAGAGACCCAGTACTTC
once,TRBJ2-1,.,TRBV15,CATSRDLGAPSIYNEQFF,TGTGCCACCAGCAGAGATCTAGGGGCCCCGAGTATTTACAATGAGCAGTTCTTC
.,TRBJ1-5,.,TRBV11-2,CASSLSTNQPQHF,TGTGCCAGCAGCTTATCGACAAATCAGCCCCAGCATTTT
.,TRBJ2-7,.,TRBV7-9,CASSLVTPGFYEQYF,TGTGCCAGCAGCTTAGTAACCCCGGGTTTCTACGAGCAGTACTTC
.,TRBJ1-1,TRBD1,TRBV27,CASRPDRATEAFF,TGTGCCAGCAGACCGGACAGGGCCACTGAAGCTTTCTTT
.,TRBJ2-7,.,TRBV7-9,CASSLSYEQYF,TGTGCCAGCAGCTTGAGTTACGAGCAGTACTTC
.,TRBJ2-5,.,TRBV7-7,CASSFIHGMGETQYF,TGTGCTAGCAGTTTCATACACGGGATGGGGGAGACCCAGTACTTC
.,TRBJ1-3,TRBD1,TRBV5-4,CASSPRQGGLDF,TGTGCCAGCAGCCCGCGACAGGGGGGCCTCGATTTT
.,TRBJ1-3,.,TRBV2,CASSDILPGNTIYF,TGTGCCAGCAGTGACATACTCCCTGGAAACACCATATATTTT
few,TRBJ1-4,TRBD1,TRBV6-5,CASSFRDRGNQLFF,TGTGCCAGCAGTTTCAGGGACAGGGGGAACCAACTGTTTTTT
once,TRBJ2-7,TRBD1,TRBV5-1,CASSEDRGSVDLYEQYF,TGCGCCAGCAGCGAGGACAGGGGAAGTGTAGATTTGTACGAGCAGTACTTC
few,TRBJ1-2,TRBD1,TRBV2,CASQQGNGYTF,TGTGCCAGCCAACAGGGGAATGGCTACACCTTC
.,TRBJ1-2,.,TRBV25-1,CASSEGGSGYTF,TGTGCCAGCAGTGAGGGGGGTTCCGGCTACACCTTC
.,TRBJ1-5,.,TRBV5-6,CASSLAHSYNQPQHF,TGTGCCAGCAGCTTGGCTCACAGCTACAATCAGCCCCAGCATTTT
.,TRBJ2-1,.,TRBV7-2,CASSYIRPPRVNEQFF,TGTGCCAGCAGTTATATAAGGCCCCCTAGAGTCAATGAGCAGTTCTTC
few,TRBJ1-1,.,TRBV7-6,CASSLYDGGGEAFF,TGTGCCAGCAGCTTATATGATGGGGGCGGTGAAGCTTTCTTT
.,TRBJ2-4,.,TRBV21-1,CASSKALPDREEAKNIQYF,TGTGCCAGCAGCAAAGCGCTCCCTGACAGGGAAGAAGCCAAAAACATTCAGTACTTC
.,TRBJ2-4,.,TRBV11-2,CASSLSAGNGAKNIQYF,TGTGCCAGCAGCTTATCAGCAGGGAATGGGGCCAAAAACATTCAGTACTTC
.,TRBJ1-4,.,TRBV4-1,CASSQGGGEEKLFF,TGCGCCAGCAGCCAAGGGGGGGGTGAAGAAAAACTGTTTTTT
.,TRBJ2-7,.,TRBV27,CASSWGDPGVQFYEQYF,TGTGCCAGCAGTTGGGGGGATCCGGGGGTACAGTTCTACGAGCAGTACTTC
.,TRBJ2-3,TRBD2,TRBV6-5,CASSYPAGGPDTQYF,TGTGCCAGCAGTTATCCAGCGGGAGGCCCAGATACGCAGTATTTT
.,TRBJ1-2,TRBD1,TRBV19,CASRPGTGLYGYTF,TGTGCCAGTAGACCCGGGACAGGCCTCTACGGCTACACCTTC
.,TRBJ1-2,.,TRBV7-9,CASSFLGSLFQHGYTF,TGTGCCAGCAGCTTCCTCGGGAGCTTATTTCAGCATGGCTACACCTTC
once,TRBJ2-7,TRBD1,TRBV12-5,CASGLPGTGGYEQYF,TGTGCTAGTGGTTTACCCGGGACAGGGGGCTACGAGCAGTACTTC
.,TRBJ1-5,.,TRBV4-1,CASSQGQGLNQPQHF,TGCGCCAGCAGCCAAGGCCAGGGCTTAAACCAGCCCCAGCATTTT
.,TRBJ1-1,.,TRBV30,CAWSLGGAVTEAFF,TGTGCCTGGAGTTTGGGGGGGGCAGTCACTGAAGCTTTCTTT
.,TRBJ1-4,.,TRBV7-9,CASSLLGRFF,TGTGCCAGCAGTCTACTGGGCCGTTTTTTT
.,TRBJ2-7,.,TRBV19,CASSIGPEFSYEQYF,TGTGCCAGTAGTATAGGGCCGGAGTTCTCCTACGAGCAGTACTTC
.,TRBJ2-7,TRBD2,TRBV7-9,CASSPRAGGGVYEQYF,TGTGCCAGCAGCCCTAGAGCGGGAGGTGGGGTCTACGAGCAGTACTTC